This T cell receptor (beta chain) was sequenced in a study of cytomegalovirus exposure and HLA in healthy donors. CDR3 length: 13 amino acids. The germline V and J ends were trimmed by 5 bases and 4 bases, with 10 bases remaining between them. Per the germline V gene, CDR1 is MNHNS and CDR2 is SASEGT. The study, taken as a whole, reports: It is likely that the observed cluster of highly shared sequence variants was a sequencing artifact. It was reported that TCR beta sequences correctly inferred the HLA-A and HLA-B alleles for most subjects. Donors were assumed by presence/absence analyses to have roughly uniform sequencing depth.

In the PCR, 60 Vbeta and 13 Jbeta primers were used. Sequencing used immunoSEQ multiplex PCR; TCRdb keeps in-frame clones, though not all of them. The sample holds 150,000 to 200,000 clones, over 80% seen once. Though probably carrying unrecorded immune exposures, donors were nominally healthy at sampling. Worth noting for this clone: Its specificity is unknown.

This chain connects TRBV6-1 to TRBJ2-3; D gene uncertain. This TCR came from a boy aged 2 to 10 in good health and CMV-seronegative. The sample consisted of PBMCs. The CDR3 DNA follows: TGTGCCAGCAGTCCAGTTCTTTCAGATACGCAGTATTTT. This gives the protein CASSPVLSDTQYF.